Listed below are T cell receptor beta chains from one sample, sequenced in a study of human thymus T cells. The assay was immunoSEQ multiplex PCR, and TCRdb's table has in-frame clones only and misses some. The table has 86,000 or so clones, 95% to 98% seen once. The sample was thymus tissue. The receptors derive from a boy under two years old with a congenital heart defect but otherwise immunologically healthy. Both conserved end residues are part of each CDR3. Fields, in order: V gene, D gene, clone size, J gene, CDR3 length, CDR3 DNA, CDR3 protein. The D gene is left open where the match is weak. Size values are once, few and many counts, or a class for expanded clones, and some rows have none.

v_call: TRBV10-3
d_call: .
clone_size: .
j_call: TRBJ2-7
cdr3_length: 13
cdr3_nt: TGTGCCATCAGTCGGACGCGAACCTACGAGCAGTACTTC
cdr3_aa: CAISRTRTYEQYF

v_call: TRBV7-9
d_call: TRBD2
clone_size: once
j_call: TRBJ2-7
cdr3_length: 16
cdr3_nt: TGTGCCAGCAGCTTAGCCCCTAGCGGGCCACACTACGAGCAGTACTTC
cdr3_aa: CASSLAPSGPHYEQYF

v_call: TRBV14
d_call: .
clone_size: once
j_call: TRBJ1-6
cdr3_length: 14
cdr3_nt: TGTGCCAGCAGCCAAGGGGGGAATAATTCACCCCTCCACTTT
cdr3_aa: CASSQGGNNSPLHF

v_call: TRBV5-1
d_call: .
clone_size: .
j_call: TRBJ2-1
cdr3_length: 13
cdr3_nt: TGCGCCAGCAGCTTGGTAGCGGACAATGAGCAGTTCTTC
cdr3_aa: CASSLVADNEQFF

v_call: TRBV7-9
d_call: .
clone_size: .
j_call: TRBJ2-1
cdr3_length: 11
cdr3_nt: TGTGCCAGCGGGGACGACAATGAGCAGTTCTTC
cdr3_aa: CASGDDNEQFF

v_call: TRBV5-6
d_call: .
clone_size: .
j_call: TRBJ2-7
cdr3_length: 15
cdr3_nt: TGTGCCAGCAGCTTGGAGTGGGACCTTCGTAGGGAGCAGTACTTC
cdr3_aa: CASSLEWDLRREQYF

v_call: TRBV13
d_call: .
clone_size: .
j_call: TRBJ1-3
cdr3_length: 14
cdr3_nt: TGTGCCAGCAGCAGGCTCGGGGGTCCAAACACCATATATTTT
cdr3_aa: CASSRLGGPNTIYF

v_call: TRBV5-8
d_call: .
clone_size: .
j_call: TRBJ2-7
cdr3_length: 14
cdr3_nt: TGTGCCAGCAGCTCTGGGACGGCAACCTACGAGCAGTACTTC
cdr3_aa: CASSSGTATYEQYF

v_call: TRBV18
d_call: .
clone_size: once
j_call: TRBJ1-6
cdr3_length: 13
cdr3_nt: TGTGCCAGCTCGCGGGACAAGAATTCACCCCTCCACTTT
cdr3_aa: CASSRDKNSPLHF

v_call: TRBV4-1
d_call: .
clone_size: .
j_call: TRBJ2-7
cdr3_length: 16
cdr3_nt: TGCGCCAGCAGCCAAGATAGGGCAGCGGCTACCTACGAGCAGTACTTC
cdr3_aa: CASSQDRAAATYEQYF

v_call: TRBV28
d_call: TRBD1
clone_size: once
j_call: TRBJ1-3
cdr3_length: 20
cdr3_nt: TGTGCCAGTAACGCCCGCGGGACAGGGGAAGGGCCTCACTCTGGAAACACCATATATTTT
cdr3_aa: CASNARGTGEGPHSGNTIYF

v_call: TRBV2
d_call: .
clone_size: .
j_call: TRBJ1-1
cdr3_length: 12
cdr3_nt: TGTGCCAGCGGGGTTACAGGGCCTGAAGCTTTCTTT
cdr3_aa: CASGVTGPEAFF

v_call: TRBV5-1
d_call: .
clone_size: .
j_call: TRBJ1-1
cdr3_length: 15
cdr3_nt: TGCGCCAGCAGCGGACACAGGGCCATGGACACTGAAGCTTTCTTT
cdr3_aa: CASSGHRAMDTEAFF

v_call: TRBV5-5
d_call: TRBD2
clone_size: .
j_call: TRBJ2-7
cdr3_length: 18
cdr3_nt: TGTGCCAGCAGCTTTTTCGGGACTACCGGTCGTCCATCCTACGAGCAGTACTTC
cdr3_aa: CASSFFGTTGRPSYEQYF

v_call: TRBV4-1
d_call: TRBD2
clone_size: .
j_call: TRBJ2-1
cdr3_length: 20
cdr3_nt: TGCGCCAGCAGCCAACATTTACGGCTTGCCAGCGGGAGGGTTCACAATGAGCAGTTCTTC
cdr3_aa: CASSQHLRLASGRVHNEQFF

v_call: TRBV5-1
d_call: TRBD1
clone_size: .
j_call: TRBJ1-2
cdr3_length: 13
cdr3_nt: TGCGCCAGCAGCCCGGGACAGGCCAGAGGGTACACCTTC
cdr3_aa: CASSPGQARGYTF

v_call: TRBV6-1
d_call: .
clone_size: .
j_call: TRBJ2-1
cdr3_length: 13
cdr3_nt: TGTGCCAGCAGTGAACCTTTCGACAATGAGCAGTTCTTC
cdr3_aa: CASSEPFDNEQFF

v_call: TRBV11-2
d_call: .
clone_size: .
j_call: TRBJ2-2
cdr3_length: 17
cdr3_nt: TGTGCCAGCAGCCAAAACGCAAGCCGGCAGTGGACCGGGGAGCTGTTTTTT
cdr3_aa: CASSQNASRQWTGELFF

v_call: TRBV4-1
d_call: .
clone_size: .
j_call: TRBJ1-1
cdr3_length: 17
cdr3_nt: TGCGCCAGCAGCCAAGATGGCCAAGGGGGGATGAACACTGAAGCTTTCTTT
cdr3_aa: CASSQDGQGGMNTEAFF

v_call: TRBV18
d_call: .
clone_size: .
j_call: TRBJ1-5
cdr3_length: 15
cdr3_nt: TGTGCCAGCTCACCAAGGCGGGGCTCCGATCAGCCCCAGCATTTT
cdr3_aa: CASSPRRGSDQPQHF

v_call: TRBV10-3
d_call: TRBD1
clone_size: .
j_call: TRBJ2-2
cdr3_length: 16
cdr3_nt: TGTGCCATCAGTGCGAACCGGGACAGAGAAACCGGGGAGCTGTTTTTT
cdr3_aa: CAISANRDRETGELFF

v_call: TRBV4-2
d_call: TRBD2
clone_size: once
j_call: TRBJ2-1
cdr3_length: 16
cdr3_nt: TGTGCCAGCAGCCAGGATAGCGGGAGGCTCTACAATGAGCAGTTCTTC
cdr3_aa: CASSQDSGRLYNEQFF

v_call: TRBV27
d_call: TRBD1
clone_size: .
j_call: TRBJ2-7
cdr3_length: 15
cdr3_nt: TGTGCCAGCAGTACCCACAGGGGGAGCTCCTACGAGCAGTACTTC
cdr3_aa: CASSTHRGSSYEQYF

v_call: TRBV27
d_call: TRBD2
clone_size: .
j_call: TRBJ2-3
cdr3_length: 21
cdr3_nt: TGTGCCAGCGGGACGGACAGGACATACCTCAGCGGGAGGAGGCAGGCAGATACGCAGTATTTT
cdr3_aa: CASGTDRTYLSGRRQADTQYF

v_call: TRBV27
d_call: .
clone_size: once
j_call: TRBJ1-1
cdr3_length: 16
cdr3_nt: TGTGCCAGCAGTTTATTAGGTCGGCCGGGGAACACTGAAGCTTTCTTT
cdr3_aa: CASSLLGRPGNTEAFF

v_call: TRBV18
d_call: TRBD1
clone_size: .
j_call: TRBJ2-3
cdr3_length: 15
cdr3_nt: TGTGCCAGCTCACCACGGACAGGGTCTCCAGATACGCAGTATTTT
cdr3_aa: CASSPRTGSPDTQYF

v_call: TRBV28
d_call: .
clone_size: .
j_call: TRBJ2-3
cdr3_length: 10
cdr3_nt: TGTGCCAGCTCGCCAGATACGCAGTATTTT
cdr3_aa: CASSPDTQYF

v_call: TRBV4-1
d_call: .
clone_size: .
j_call: TRBJ2-7
cdr3_length: 17
cdr3_nt: TGCGCCAGCAGCCAATCGCGCCAACAGGGGGGGGACTACGAGCAGTACTTC
cdr3_aa: CASSQSRQQGGDYEQYF

v_call: TRBV7-9
d_call: TRBD2
clone_size: .
j_call: TRBJ2-3
cdr3_length: 17
cdr3_nt: TGTGCCAGCAGCCAGGGGACTAGCGGGAGACGCACAGATACGCAGTATTTT
cdr3_aa: CASSQGTSGRRTDTQYF

v_call: TRBV6-1
d_call: .
clone_size: .
j_call: TRBJ2-7
cdr3_length: 13
cdr3_nt: TGTGCCACCCGAGACAGGCTAACCTACGAGCAGTACTTC
cdr3_aa: CATRDRLTYEQYF

v_call: TRBV5-5
d_call: .
clone_size: .
j_call: TRBJ1-5
cdr3_length: 12
cdr3_nt: TGTGCCAGCAGCTTGAACGGTCAGCCCCAGCATTTT
cdr3_aa: CASSLNGQPQHF

v_call: TRBV6-5
d_call: .
clone_size: .
j_call: TRBJ1-3
cdr3_length: 14
cdr3_nt: TGTGCCAGCAGACAGGGTTGGTCTGGAAACACCATATATTTT
cdr3_aa: CASRQGWSGNTIYF

v_call: TRBV4-2
d_call: .
clone_size: .
j_call: TRBJ1-2
cdr3_length: 14
cdr3_nt: TGTGCCAGCAGCCAAGATGGGCAGGGAAATGGCTACACCTTC
cdr3_aa: CASSQDGQGNGYTF

v_call: TRBV7-6
d_call: .
clone_size: .
j_call: TRBJ2-4
cdr3_length: 15
cdr3_nt: TGTGCCAGCAGCTTACGTGGGGGTATCAAAAACATTCAGTACTTC
cdr3_aa: CASSLRGGIKNIQYF

v_call: TRBV5-6
d_call: TRBD1
clone_size: .
j_call: TRBJ1-2
cdr3_length: 15
cdr3_nt: TGTGCCAGCAGCTTGTCGGGACAGGGGAACTATGGCTACACCTTC
cdr3_aa: CASSLSGQGNYGYTF

v_call: TRBV6-5
d_call: .
clone_size: .
j_call: TRBJ2-3
cdr3_length: 14
cdr3_nt: TGTGCCAGCGGCCCCTCAAGGGCCCCAGATACGCAGTATTTT
cdr3_aa: CASGPSRAPDTQYF

v_call: TRBV4-2
d_call: TRBD1
clone_size: .
j_call: TRBJ2-7
cdr3_length: 15
cdr3_nt: TGTGCCAGCAGCCAAGGGGGCGGACAGGGGGCCGAGCAGTACTTC
cdr3_aa: CASSQGGGQGAEQYF

v_call: TRBV10-3
d_call: .
clone_size: once
j_call: TRBJ2-4
cdr3_length: 13
cdr3_nt: TGTGCCATCAGTGAGCCTCACCGGGCATTTCAGTACTTC
cdr3_aa: CAISEPHRAFQYF

v_call: TRBV5-6
d_call: .
clone_size: .
j_call: TRBJ2-7
cdr3_length: 14
cdr3_nt: TGTGCCAGCAGCTTTCTCGACATCTCCTACGAGCAGTACTTC
cdr3_aa: CASSFLDISYEQYF

v_call: TRBV6-6
d_call: .
clone_size: .
j_call: TRBJ2-3
cdr3_length: 15
cdr3_nt: TGTGCCAGCAGTCGACTAGACCTTAACACAGATACGCAGTATTTT
cdr3_aa: CASSRLDLNTDTQYF

v_call: TRBV25-1
d_call: .
clone_size: .
j_call: TRBJ2-3
cdr3_length: 15
cdr3_nt: TGTGCCAGCAGTTACCGAAAGGACAGCACAGATACGCAGTATTTT
cdr3_aa: CASSYRKDSTDTQYF

v_call: TRBV6-5
d_call: TRBD2
clone_size: .
j_call: TRBJ2-1
cdr3_length: 16
cdr3_nt: TGTGCCAGCAGTTACAGGATAGGACTAGGGGACAATGAGCAGTTCTTC
cdr3_aa: CASSYRIGLGDNEQFF

v_call: TRBV25-1
d_call: TRBD1
clone_size: once
j_call: TRBJ2-5
cdr3_length: 17
cdr3_nt: TGTGCCAGCAGTGCGACGCCGGGACAGCATATTCAAGAGACCCAGTACTTC
cdr3_aa: CASSATPGQHIQETQYF

v_call: TRBV6-1
d_call: TRBD1
clone_size: .
j_call: TRBJ2-5
cdr3_length: 16
cdr3_nt: TGTGCCAGCAGTGTCTCGACAGGGTGGTACCAAGAGACCCAGTACTTC
cdr3_aa: CASSVSTGWYQETQYF

v_call: TRBV10-3
d_call: TRBD2
clone_size: once
j_call: TRBJ2-3
cdr3_length: 16
cdr3_nt: TGTGCCATCAGTGAGTCCCCTAGCGGGGGCACAGATACGCAGTATTTT
cdr3_aa: CAISESPSGGTDTQYF

v_call: TRBV21-1
d_call: .
clone_size: .
j_call: TRBJ1-2
cdr3_length: 14
cdr3_nt: TGTGCCAGCACCGGACAGGGGACCAACTATGGCTACACCTTC
cdr3_aa: CASTGQGTNYGYTF

v_call: TRBV19
d_call: .
clone_size: .
j_call: TRBJ1-2
cdr3_length: 15
cdr3_nt: TGTGCCAGTAGCCATCACCCGGTGGGCCGGTATGGCTACACCTTC
cdr3_aa: CASSHHPVGRYGYTF